The subject of this entry is one TCR beta chain. Its antigen remains unknown. In germline, CDR1 is SQVTM, CDR2 ANQGSEA. The V gene lost 4 bases and the J gene lost 6 bases, with 7 bases spanning the gap. The CDR3 runs 11 residues. CD45RO-negative, CCR7-selected cells formed the naive CD8 fraction, which excluded terminally differentiated effector memory CD45RA+ cells. The source of the sample is a study of shared clonotypes between healthy human individuals. Study findings and constraints: A limitation of the genetic and exposure-history diversity represented arose from few donors.

Samples underwent the assay at deep level. Only in-frame clones appear in the TCRdb table, and some are missing; sequencing was by immunoSEQ multiplex PCR. The profile shows about 800,000 clones, roughly 96% of them singletons. The V call is TRBV29-1, the J call TRBJ2-1, with D perhaps assigned TRBD1 or TRBD2 (5 bases each). The TCR comes from a man aged 25 to 40 in good health. What was sequenced was naive CD8+ T cells sorted from blood. The CDR3 is CSVAGTNEQFF. For the CDR3, the DNA is TGCAGCGTTGCGGGGACCAATGAGCAGTTCTTC.